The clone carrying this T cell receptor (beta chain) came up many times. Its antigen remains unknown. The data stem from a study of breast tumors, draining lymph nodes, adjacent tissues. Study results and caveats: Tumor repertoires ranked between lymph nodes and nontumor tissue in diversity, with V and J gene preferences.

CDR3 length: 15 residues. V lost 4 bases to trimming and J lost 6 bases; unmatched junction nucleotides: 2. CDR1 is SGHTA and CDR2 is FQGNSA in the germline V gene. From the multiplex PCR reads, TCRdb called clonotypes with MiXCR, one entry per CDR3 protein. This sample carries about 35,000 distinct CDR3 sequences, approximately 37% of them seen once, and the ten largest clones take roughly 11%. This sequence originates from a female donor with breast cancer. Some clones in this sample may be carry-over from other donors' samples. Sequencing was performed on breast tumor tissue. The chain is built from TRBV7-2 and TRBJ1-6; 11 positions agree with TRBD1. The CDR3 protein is CASSSDRGLNSPLHF. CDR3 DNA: TGTGCCAGCAGCTCGGACAGGGGGCTTAATTCACCCCTCCACTTT.